This T cell receptor (beta chain) appears in the sequencing data of a study of glioma-infiltrating T cells. In the study overall: Low-grade gliomas were grade II; glioblastomas were grade IV at initial diagnosis.

This clonotype was observed a few times. Antigen unknown. Amplification of TCR alpha and beta CDR3 regions from RNA used iRepertoire nested multiplex PCR. TCRdb itself ran the multiplex PCR reads through MiXCR, one entry per CDR3 protein. The table lists around 350,000 distinct CDR3 sequences, 41% of them singletons. Study observations and caveats: Only very few CDR3 sequences appeared in both tissue and blood. Patients with low tissue-blood divergence carried a signature set of shared blood CDR3 motifs. Above-expected tissue-blood divergence occurred in all gliomas, most in low-grade ones.

Germline CDR1 SGHNT, CDR2 YENEEA. The CDR3 spans 13 residues. V lost 4 bases and J 10 bases, leaving 16 bases between the germline ends. This chain uses TRBV11-3 with TRBJ1-1; the D gene is possibly TRBD1 (5 bases). Sequencing used glioma tissue, nonneoplastic brain tissue, or PBMCs (not recorded which). The source is a human donor with low-grade glioma or glioblastoma, undergoing nonglioma brain surgery, or in good health (not recorded which). The CDR3 loop is CASSSGPDRRAFF. The CDR3 DNA reads as TGTGCCAGCAGCTCGGGACCCGACAGAAGAGCTTTCTTT.